The clone carrying this T cell receptor (beta chain) appeared many times. This record comes from a study of neurological immune-mediated disorders. Time point noted: longitudinal time-point 1 (baseline). PBMCs numbering 2 million and stored at -80 C yielded the unsorted libraries. The method for making cDNA was 5'RACE, and it used 10-nucleotide random UMIs. In every sequencing run, more than 180 million TCR-beta sequences were generated from 15-18 subjects. A single record per CDR3 protein comes from TCRdb applying MiXCR to the 5' RACE reads. This table holds approximately 49,000 distinct CDR3 sequences, more than 8% found once. This CDR3 spans 12 amino acids. The germline V gene encodes CDR1 SGHRS and CDR2 YFSETQ. Trimming took 7 bases from V and 14 from J; bases not matched to a gene: 6.

This TCR came from a woman in her forties in good health. The sequenced sample was PBMCs. V usage is TRBV5-1 and J usage is TRBJ1-6, with 10 bases lining up with TRBD1. For the CDR3, the DNA is TGCGCCAGCTCCGGGACAGGGGATTCCCTCCACTTT. Its protein is CASSGTGDSLHF.